The 2 T cell receptor beta chains listed next were all sequenced from one sample in a study of T cells in pancreatic ductal adenocarcinoma. This table comes from immunoSEQ multiplex PCR, and its TCRdb copy is limited to in-frame clones, with some not included. This table holds over 100,000 clones, more than 90% found once. The selected patients with pancreatic ductal adenocarcinoma had surgery but no neoadjuvant therapy. The sample consisted of PBMCs. The receptor source for this set is a human donor with pancreatic ductal adenocarcinoma.

The genes are TRBV29-1 and TRBJ1-1; TRBD1 aligns across 8 bases. CDR1 is SQVTM and CDR2 is ANQGSEA in the germline V gene. J was trimmed by 3 bases and V by 7 bases; bases with no gene match: 7. This CDR3 region has 13 residues. The CDR3 bases are TGCAGCGCTATCCCGGGACAGGACACTGAAGCTTTCTTT. Its translation is CSAIPGQDTEAFF.

The chain is built from TRBV21-1 and TRBJ2-7; the table's D call of TRBD1 was not tested on the DNA. TRBV21-1 is tagged as a pseudogene. The length of the CDR3 is 13 residues. CDR3: CASRQQGQSTQYF. The DNA of the CDR3 is TGTGCCAGCAGACAGCAGGGTCAATCGACGCAGTACTTC.